This T cell receptor beta chain emerged from a study of spatial heterogeneity in lung cancer (dated by TCRdb to the late 2010s). Regarding the complete study: Beta-chain transcripts were consistently detected in greater numbers than alpha-chain transcripts, which likely reflected higher beta-chain transcript abundance. In the raw uncorrected reads, each unique combination of TCR and UMI appeared more than ten times on average. In non-small cell lung cancer, the study quantitatively compared TCR alpha and beta repertoires across several tumor regions, matched nontumor lung, and blood. Nonsynonymous mutation counts, determined by whole-exome sequencing of tumor tissue, were related to features of the TCR repertoire. At surgery, 220 tumor regions, 64 matched nontumor lung samples and 56 PBMC samples were TCR-sequenced for both alpha and beta chains. Here is what the overall study found, with its caveats: Confirming at a functional level the hypothesis that regional TCRs recognize regional mutations was considered to require additional single-cell paired TCR alpha and beta sequencing. Ubiquitous expanded tumor TCRs showed up in blood more often at tumor resection than at routine follow-up.

The sample's time point label, decoded: sample taken at primary tumor resection. Without any cell sorting, TCR sequencing was performed on whole RNA extracted either from tumor and nontumor lung tissue or from cryopreserved PBMC samples. Donors were under 95 patients with early-stage, untreated non-small cell lung cancer from the lung TRACERx cohort. A patient was chosen for TCR sequencing only when enough RNA was available from at least two tumor regions. The library was generated by 5' RACE. The instrument was a NextSeq 500. In the TCR library protocol, a unique molecular identifier was attached to each TCR cDNA molecule so that PCR and sequencing errors could be corrected. The paper's data handling went like this. TCR identification, UMI-based error correction and CDR3 extraction were all carried out with Decombinator tools. TCRs above a frequency of 2 per 1,000, corresponding to the top 1% of the tumor frequency distribution, were defined as expanded. Renyi diversity was calculated using the R vegan package after each repertoire was subsampled 100 times to 5,000 TCRs. CDR3 similarity networks were built from amino acid triplet string-kernel similarity, with CDR3s being connected when pairwise similarity was above 0.82. TCRdb reworked the public reads: Q25 trimming with fastp, MiXCR clone assembly, productive beta chains retained. Every CDR3 protein is listed once, alongside the most common genes and DNA of its rows. The V and J calls were determined by TCRdb, not by the authors. This sample is represented by approximately 22,000 distinct CDR3 sequences; roughly 4.6% of them were singletons. Approximately 35% of the sample belongs to the ten largest clones.

Points on this clonotype: What this receptor recognizes is not known. Base qualities are not recorded, but no much larger clone differs from it by a single base.

CDR1 DFQATT and CDR2 SNEGSKA were looked up in the germline V gene (reference sequence). V is shortened by 5 bases, J by 0 bases, and the region joining them spans 11 bases. The cysteine opens and the phenylalanine closes a CDR3 of 14 amino acids. Of all the DNA, just the CDR3 is kept, 42 bases in frame from base 1. This clonotype was obtained from a male donor with early-stage non-small cell lung cancer. This sample comprised PBMCs, obtained at surgery. This sequence uses TRBV20-1 and TRBJ2-4; the D gene is perhaps TRBD1, from 6 matching bases. The bases are TGCAGTGCTGGACAGTCAATAGCCAAAAACATTCAGTACTTC. Translated, this gives CSAGQSIAKNIQYF.